This TCR beta chain was identified in a study of T cell repertoires in cytomegalovirus infection. Study in general: The public TCR beta signatures pointed to both CMV infection and matching HLA type. Broader study findings: HLA-C-restricted CMV clonotypes gave the most frequent clonotype in two of eight donors. Carriage of CMV together with the relevant HLA was identifiable through cumulative public TCR beta family frequency.

On this clonotype itself: What it recognizes is unknown. A clone one base away is much larger, so this may be a read error.

MiXCR, applied by TCRdb to the reads, yields one record per CDR3 protein. The sample holds fewer than 300,000 distinct CDR3 sequences; under 30% are singletons and the top ten take approximately 13%. This CDR3 is 12 amino acids long. V was cut by 4 bases and J by 7 bases, with 11 bases left in between. Germline V gene data show CDR1 as SGHTA and CDR2 as FQGNSA. Sequenced input: PBMCs. The receptor comes from a human donor in good health (CMV status not recorded). Some clones in this sample may be carry-over from other donors' samples. This chain links TRBV7-2 with TRBJ2-7; D is unresolved. The CDR3 spells CASSSQFREQYF. The CDR3 DNA reads TGTGCCAGCAGCTCCCAGTTTCGGGAGCAGTACTTC. Full variable domain (outside the CDR3, taken from reference TRBV7-2 and TRBJ2-7): GAGVSQSPSNKVTEKGKDVELRCDPISGHTALYWYRQSLGQGLEFLIYFQGNSAPDKSGLPSDRFSAERTGGSVSTLTIQRTQQEDSAVYLCASSSQFREQYFGPGTRLTVT.